Below, one T cell receptor beta chain is given with its context. These data are taken from a study of blood T cell repertoires in COVID-19. Study background: In each case, the material was cDNA or gDNA derived from T cells, B-cell-depleted T cells, or PBMCs.

Authors' processing steps: Reference gene primer amplification gave nucleated cell count estimates. Libraries were prepared by immunoSEQ multiplex PCR; TCRdb keeps only in-frame clonotypes and omits some of them. That table is the source of V, J and clone size, and D and trimming were worked out from the DNA. The sample carries around 230,000 clones, roughly 80% recorded once. The sequenced material came from peripheral blood. The TCR was taken from a woman of 80 years or more with acute or convalescent COVID-19.

CDR3 in DNA: TGTGCCACCTGGTCGGGCAGGACAAATTCACCCCTCCACTTT. Its protein product is CATWSGRTNSPLHF. The chain employs TRBV6-5 and TRBJ1-6; tentatively, D is TRBD1 (5 bases). The germline gives CDR1 MNHEY, CDR2 SVGAGI. Trimming cost V 10 bases and J 7 bases, with 17 bases left between them. This CDR3 region has 14 residues.